A selection of T cell receptor beta chains follows, all from one sample in a study of blood T cell repertoires in COVID-19. Produced via immunoSEQ multiplex PCR; TCRdb's table is partial and in-frame only. The sample lists about 210,000 clones, approximately 85% seen once, with 6% to 8.5% in the top ten. Sequencing was carried out using peripheral blood. Receptor source: a woman between 50 and 59 years old with active or convalescent COVID-19. Both conserved end residues are part of each CDR3. Each record gives: CDR3 protein, clone size, V gene, J gene, CDR3 length. Clone size is given for some rows only: seen once, a few or many times, or a class if the clone is expanded.

CASSFWSSGDDEQFF	-	TRBV27	TRBJ2-1	15
CASSGNRGANSPLHF	-	TRBV27	TRBJ1-6	15
CASSRDRVNNEQFF	-	TRBV10-1	TRBJ2-1	14
CASSKASSGGKSGELFF	-	TRBV11-2	TRBJ2-2	17
CASSSGQGEEQYF	once	TRBV5-1	TRBJ2-7	13
CASSRRQGAGNEQFF	-	TRBV7-9	TRBJ2-1	15
CASSVPGGATDYGYTF	-	TRBV9	TRBJ1-2	16
CASRGAGGAVGNTIYF	-	TRBV27	TRBJ1-3	16
CASSGTTDRGYGYTF	-	TRBV28	TRBJ1-2	15
CASSFSERGTNEKLFF	-	TRBV28	TRBJ1-4	16
CASRPSGGSTEAFF	-	TRBV3-1/TRBV3-2	TRBJ1-1	14
CATSEGAPETQYF	-	TRBV24-1	TRBJ2-5	13
CASSQGGLYNEQFF	-	TRBV11-3	TRBJ2-1	14
CASSRQGYYGYTF	-	TRBV6-5	TRBJ1-2	13
CASSSPGHPALYNEQFF	-	TRBV28	TRBJ2-1	17
CASGGSGLGKETQYF	-	TRBV10-2	TRBJ2-5	15
CASSVNSGSYNEQFF	-	TRBV9	TRBJ2-1	15
CATSLGGSNQPQHF	once	TRBV24-1	TRBJ1-5	14
CATSRDHQGNSGANVLTF	-	TRBV15	TRBJ2-6	18
CASSLEWGRNTEAFF	-	TRBV7-6	TRBJ1-1	15
CASSQDREDTQYF	-	TRBV3-1/TRBV3-2	TRBJ2-3	13
CASSGGQGHTDTQYF	-	TRBV5-1	TRBJ2-3	15
CSVSGWEGLAKNIQYF	-	TRBV29-1	TRBJ2-4	16
CASSESGQGNQPQHF	-	TRBV10-2	TRBJ1-5	15
CASSTRVTGNTIYF	-	TRBV28	TRBJ1-3	14
CASSSGGTEAFF	many	TRBV7-8	TRBJ1-1	12
CASGQTNYGYTF	few	TRBV14	TRBJ1-2	12
CASSLESILLRNGYTF	-	TRBV5-1	TRBJ1-2	16
CASSLNTGGATDTQYF	-	TRBV7-6	TRBJ2-3	16
CASTPSEANTEAFF	-	TRBV5-1	TRBJ1-1	14
CASSADRGIGNTIYF	few	TRBV19	TRBJ1-3	15
CATSRDSGSGELFF	once	TRBV15	TRBJ2-2	14
CASSLGTADNSPLHF	-	TRBV3-1/TRBV3-2	TRBJ1-6	15
CASSLAAEAAFF	-	TRBV5-4	TRBJ1-1	12
CASTQGLAGYNEQFF	-	TRBV6-5	TRBJ2-1	15
CASSVESSGDRYTF	-	TRBV9	TRBJ1-2	14
CASSFTGLIPRGYTF	-	TRBV7-9	TRBJ1-2	15
CAWSPPGSGYTF	few	TRBV30	TRBJ1-2	12
CASSFRLTAVSNSPLHF	-	TRBV5-6	TRBJ1-6	17
CAISDLAGDYNEQFF	-	TRBV10-3	TRBJ2-1	15
CASRKIPGQGYYGYTF	-	TRBV27	TRBJ1-2	16
CASSIQGAGELFF	once	TRBV5-1	TRBJ2-2	13
CAISDPPTSFIDTQYF	-	TRBV10-3	TRBJ2-3	16
CASSLGHYNSPLHF	-	TRBV11-3	TRBJ1-6	14
CASSLEGGGVLFYGYTF	-	TRBV7-6	TRBJ1-2	17
CASSSWSRNEQFF	-	TRBV11-2	TRBJ2-1	13
CASERGDYGYTF	once	TRBV28	TRBJ1-2	12
CASSSKGSPRVEQFF	few	TRBV7-9	TRBJ2-1	15
CASSLETGPGGYTF	-	TRBV5-1	TRBJ1-2	14
CASSPFSGSTDTQYF	-	TRBV3-1/TRBV3-2	TRBJ2-3	15
CASSPGSSTDTQYF	-	TRBV6-5	TRBJ2-3	14
CASSQAGGTGQSSGNTIYF	-	TRBV3-1/TRBV3-2	TRBJ1-3	19
CASSLGQGARGSYNEQFF	-	TRBV7-2	TRBJ2-1	18
CASSDRAWGSTQETQYF	-	TRBV7-2	TRBJ2-5	17